This T cell receptor (beta chain) stems from a study of cytomegalovirus exposure and HLA in healthy donors. TCRdb's table, derived via immunoSEQ multiplex PCR, lists solely in-frame clones and lacks some. The sample yields roughly 300,000 clones, approximately 90% seen once. Trimming cost V 1 base and J 5 bases, with 22 bases left between them. The CDR3 has 18 amino acids. CDR1 and CDR2 from the germline V gene are SGHDT and YYEEEE. The gene calls are TRBV5-6 and TRBJ2-1, with TRBD2 as a possible D gene (5 bases). The sample taken for sequencing was PBMCs. The clonotype comes from a woman younger than 30 in good health and CMV-seronegative. CDR3 sequence (DNA): TGTGCCAGCAGCTTGACGGGGATTGCGGATCCCGGCCACAATGAGCAGTTCTTC. Translated: CASSLTGIADPGHNEQFF. Together with reference TRBV5-6 and TRBJ2-1, the CDR3 gives the full variable domain: DAGVTQSPTHLIKTRGQQVTLRCSPKSGHDTVSWYQQALGQGPQFIFQYYEEEERQRGNFPDRFSGHQFPNYSSELNVNALLLGDSALYLCASSLTGIADPGHNEQFFGPGTRLTVL.